This TCR beta chain was identified in a study of shared clonotypes between healthy human individuals. The CDR3 contains 15 residues. Per germline, CDR1 SGDLS and CDR2 YYNGEE. Between the trimmed V and J ends, which lost 3 bases and 1 base, there was a span of 11 bases. The repertoire was sequenced with immunoSEQ multiplex PCR; TCRdb's copy has only in-frame clones and lacks some. The data show 2 million to 2.5 million clones, 85% to 95% seen once. The TCR comes from a man aged 18 to 29 in good health. Some clones in this sample may be carry-over from other donors' samples. Sequenced input: naive CD4+ T cells from PBMCs. The subset was: CD45RA+ positively selected. V usage is TRBV9 and J usage is TRBJ1-5; D perhaps matches TRBD1 (6 bases). The CDR3 DNA reads as TGTGCCAGCAGCGCAGGAGGACAGAGCAATCAGCCCCAGCATTTT. Translation: CASSAGGQSNQPQHF.